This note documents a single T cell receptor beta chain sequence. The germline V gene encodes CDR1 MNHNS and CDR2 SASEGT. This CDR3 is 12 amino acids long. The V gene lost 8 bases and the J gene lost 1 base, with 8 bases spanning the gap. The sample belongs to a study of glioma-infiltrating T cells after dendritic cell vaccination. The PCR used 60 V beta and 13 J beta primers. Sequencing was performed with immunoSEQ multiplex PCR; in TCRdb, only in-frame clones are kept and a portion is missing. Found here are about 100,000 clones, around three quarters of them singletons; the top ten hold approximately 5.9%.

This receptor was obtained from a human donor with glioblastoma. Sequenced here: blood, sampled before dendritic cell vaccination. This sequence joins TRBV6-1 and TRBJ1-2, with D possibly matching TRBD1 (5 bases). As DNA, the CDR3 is TGTGCCAGCTTAGGGGATAACTATGGCTACACCTTC. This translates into CASLGDNYGYTF.